The clone carrying this T cell receptor (beta chain) was picked up a small number of times. Methods used by the authors: Cell counts per sample came from amplifying reference gene primers. TCRdb keeps only in-frame clones here, not all; method: immunoSEQ multiplex PCR. D and trimming come from the DNA, and the V and J calls and clone size come from that table. The sample has nearly 110,000 clones, 70% to 85% seen once. The trim removed 2 bases at V and 4 bases at J, leaving 5 bases unmatched. CDR1 is SGHRS, CDR2 YFSETQ, per germline. The CDR3 is 15 residues long. The sample is drawn from a study of blood T cell repertoires in COVID-19. Across the whole study: Italy, Spain and the United States were the sources of the convalescent and acute COVID-19 samples. Sample material is recorded as cDNA or gDNA derived from T cells, B-cell-depleted T cells, or PBMCs.

V is TRBV5-1 and J is TRBJ2-2, with 7 bases fitting TRBD1. The TCR was taken from a woman aged 55-75 years with acute or convalescent COVID-19. The specimen was peripheral blood. The CDR3: CASSLSRQGTGELFF. CDR3 bases: TGCGCCAGCAGCTTATCTCGACAGGGCACCGGGGAGCTGTTTTTT.